The 8 T cell receptor beta chains listed next were all sequenced from one sample in a study of T cell responses to AZD1222 COVID-19 vaccine. Clones were read by immunoSEQ multiplex PCR, and TCRdb kept only the in-frame ones, dropping some. The sample shows approximately 67,000 clones, around 89% of them seen only once. Here the sequenced sample was peripheral blood, taken 28 days after the second AZD1222 dose. Receptors originate from an adult who received the AZD1222 COVID-19 vaccine.

The chain employs TRBV4-1 and TRBJ2-2; D call uncertain. This CDR3 is built from 14 residues. Trimming shortened V by 0 bases and J by 5 bases, and 7 bases separated the two germline ends. Germline CDR1 MGHRA, CDR2 YSYEKL. CDR3 in DNA: TGCGCCAGCAGCCAAGAGCCCGGTACCGGGGAGCTGTTTTTT. Its protein is CASSQEPGTGELFF.

The chain couples TRBV5-4 to TRBJ2-7, with 9 bases identical to TRBD1. J gave up 7 bases and V 3 bases, and 8 bases lay outside the gene matches. The CDR3 loop spans 14 amino acids. Germline V gene data show CDR1 as SGHNT and CDR2 as YYREEE (reference sequence). This chain's CDR3 is CASSSGQGMWEQYF. DNA of the CDR3: TGTGCCAGCAGCTCAGGACAGGGGATGTGGGAGCAGTACTTC.

The rearrangement links TRBV5-4 to TRBJ2-5, with 8 positions matching TRBD1. Per the germline V gene, CDR1 is SGHNT and CDR2 is YYREEE (reference sequence). J was trimmed by 2 bases and V by 0 bases; bases with no gene match: 9. This CDR3 is 17 amino acids long. The CDR3 DNA is TGTGCCAGCAGCTTGGCCGTGAACAGGGGGGAACAAGAGACCCAGTACTTC. Translated, it gives CASSLAVNRGEQETQYF. The full variable domain, with the rest looked up from reference TRBV5-4 and TRBJ2-5, is ETGVTQSPTHLIKTRGQQVTLRCSSQSGHNTVSWYQQALGQGPQFIFQYYREEENGRGNFPPRFSGLQFPNYSSELNVNALELDDSALYLCASSLAVNRGEQETQYFGPGTRLLVL.

The rearrangement links TRBV30 to TRBJ2-1, with 14 bases that match TRBD2. Germline V CDR1 and CDR2: GTSNPN, SVGIG (reference sequence). CDR3 length equals 15 residues. V was pared by 2 bases and J by 7 bases, with 4 bases of the junction left unmatched. In nucleotides, the CDR3 is TGTGCCTGGAGTAAGGGACTAGCGGGAGATAATGAGCAGTTCTTC. Amino acids: CAWSKGLAGDNEQFF.

The chain has TRBV20-1 and TRBJ2-5; D call uncertain. The V gene's germline CDR1 is DFQATT and CDR2 SNEGSKA (reference sequence). This CDR3 comprises 13 residues. With 3 bases removed from V and 2 bases from J, the gap between germline ends came to 10 bases. CDR3 sequence (DNA): TGCAGTGCTAGTCCCGGAGATCAAGAGACCCAGTACTTC. Protein: CSASPGDQETQYF.

The table lists this clone with a few counts. The chain carries TRBV7-2 and TRBJ2-1; 13 bases line up with TRBD2. CDR3 length: 16 amino acids. CDR1 and CDR2 from the germline V gene are SGHTA and FQGNSA. After removal of 5 bases from V and 10 bases from J, the junction contained 11 bases not matched to a gene. The CDR3 DNA reads TGTGCCAGCAGCCTCGGGACTAGCGGGGTCCGGGGCGAGCAGTTCTTC. This translates into CASSLGTSGVRGEQFF.

The V and J genes are TRBV11-3 and TRBJ2-3, with 7 bases identical to TRBD2. The CDR3 runs to 16 residues. Germline loops: CDR1 SGHNT, CDR2 YENEEA. V dropped 5 bases and J dropped 3; count of bases not matched to a gene: 11. The CDR3 spells CASSPNRGLGTDTQYF. The CDR3 nucleotides read TGTGCCAGCAGCCCTAACCGTGGACTAGGAACAGATACGCAGTATTTT.

This clone was seen only once. This chain uses TRBV19 with TRBJ2-7, with 10 bases matching TRBD1. V was clipped by 9 bases and J by 6 bases; unmatched bases: 8. In germline, CDR1 is LNHDA, CDR2 SQIVND (reference sequence). CDR3 size: 13 residues. CDR3 nucleotides: TGTGCCAGCGCGGGACAGGGGCTAGGCGAGCAGTACTTC. It is translated as CASAGQGLGEQYF.